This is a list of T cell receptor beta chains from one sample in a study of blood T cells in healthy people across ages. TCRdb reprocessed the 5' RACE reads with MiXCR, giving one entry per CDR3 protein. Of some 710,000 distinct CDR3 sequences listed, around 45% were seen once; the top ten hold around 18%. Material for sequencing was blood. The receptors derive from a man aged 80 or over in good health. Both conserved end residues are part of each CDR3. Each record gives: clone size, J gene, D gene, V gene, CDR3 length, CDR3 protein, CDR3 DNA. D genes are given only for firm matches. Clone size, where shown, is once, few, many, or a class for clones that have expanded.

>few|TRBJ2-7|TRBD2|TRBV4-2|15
CASSQGAGDSYEQYF
TGTGCCAGCAGCCAAGGAGCGGGGGACTCCTACGAGCAGTACTTC
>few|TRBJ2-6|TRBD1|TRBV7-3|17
CASSPGQGRSGANVLTF
TGTGCCAGCAGCCCCGGACAGGGCCGCTCTGGGGCCAACGTCCTGACTTTC
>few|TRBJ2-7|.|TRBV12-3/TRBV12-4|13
CASSPTMRDEQYF
TGTGCCAGCAGTCCAACAATGCGTGACGAGCAGTACTTC
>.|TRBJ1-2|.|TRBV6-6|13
CASSYPDYYGYTF
TGTGCCAGCAGTTACCCGGACTACTATGGCTACACCTTC
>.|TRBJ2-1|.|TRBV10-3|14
CAISESFKRETQFF
TGTGCCATCAGTGAGTCGTTCAAGAGGGAGACCCAGTTCTTC
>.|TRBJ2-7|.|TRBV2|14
CASSSTQGADEQYF
TGTGCCAGCAGTTCAACTCAGGGAGCGGACGAGCAGTACTTC
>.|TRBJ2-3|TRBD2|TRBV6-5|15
CASSYPSGGTDTQYF
TGTGCCAGCAGTTACCCTAGCGGGGGCACAGATACGCAGTATTTT
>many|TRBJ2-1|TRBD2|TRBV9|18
CASSVEAQGLGAGNEQFF
TGTGCCAGCAGCGTAGAGGCCCAAGGACTAGGCGCGGGCAATGAGCAGTTCTTC
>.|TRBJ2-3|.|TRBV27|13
CASSLTYGDTQYF
TGTGCCAGCAGTTTAACGTACGGGGATACGCAGTATTTT
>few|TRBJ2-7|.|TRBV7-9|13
CASSLAMGAEQYF
TGTGCCAGCAGCTTAGCAATGGGGGCTGAGCAGTACTTC
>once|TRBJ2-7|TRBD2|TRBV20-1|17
CSASRIAGDITYNEQYF
TGCAGTGCTAGCAGAATAGCGGGAGATATCACCTACAATGAGCAGTACTTC
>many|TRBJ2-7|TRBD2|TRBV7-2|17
CASSRGLAGVNVYEQYF
TGTGCCAGCAGCCGGGGACTAGCGGGAGTAAACGTATACGAGCAGTACTTC
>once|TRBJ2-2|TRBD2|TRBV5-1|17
CASSISAGTSGTGELFF
TGCGCCAGCAGCATCTCTGCCGGGACTAGCGGGACCGGGGAGCTGTTTTTT
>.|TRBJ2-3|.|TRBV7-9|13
CASSPWSTDTQYF
TGTGCCAGCAGCCCATGGAGCACAGATACGCAGTATTTT
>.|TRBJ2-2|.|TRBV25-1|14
CASSEWRNTGELFF
TGTGCCAGCAGTGAATGGAGGAACACCGGGGAGCTGTTTTTT
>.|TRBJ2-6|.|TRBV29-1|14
CSVERGSGANVLTF
TGCAGCGTTGAAAGGGGAAGTGGGGCCAACGTCCTGACTTTC
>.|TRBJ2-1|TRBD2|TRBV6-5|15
CASSTRVGGGETQFF
TGTGCCAGCAGTACCCGGGTCGGCGGGGGAGAGACCCAGTTCTTC
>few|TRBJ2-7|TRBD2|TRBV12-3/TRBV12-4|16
CASSLMRPGGAYEQYF
TGTGCCAGCAGTTTAATGCGACCGGGAGGGGCCTACGAGCAGTACTTC
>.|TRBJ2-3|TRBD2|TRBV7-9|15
CASSLRRELTDTQYF
TGTGCCAGCAGCTTACGGCGGGAGCTGACAGATACGCAGTATTTT
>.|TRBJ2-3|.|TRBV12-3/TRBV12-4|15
CASSPQGISTDTQYF
TGTGCCAGCAGCCCCCAGGGGATTAGCACAGATACGCAGTATTTT
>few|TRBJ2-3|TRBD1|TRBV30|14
CAWSVDRITDTQYF
TGTGCCTGGAGTGTGGACAGGATAACAGATACGCAGTATTTT